By share, the clone carrying this TCR gamma chain counts as medium-sized (0.01 to 0.1%). Per the germline V gene, CDR1 is VTNTFY and CDR2 is YDVSTARD (reference sequence). The CDR3 has 15 residues. Trimming removed 3 bases from V and 2 bases from J; junction bases left unmatched: 10. TCRdb re-called the multiplex PCR reads through CATT. This sample has over 2,000 gamma-chain clones, with about 9.3% found just once. Sequencing used genomic DNA taken from PBMCs of patients and controls. This sample was taken from a study of gamma delta lymphoproliferative disorders and STAT genes. The overall study: The LymphoTrack Dx TCRG Assay amplified gamma chains from at least 50 ng of genomic DNA.

This chain links TRGV3 with TRGJ1 or TRGJ2. The J gene is not listed in TCRdb, so it was assigned here from a DNA match to germline. The sequenced sample consisted of blood. The origin of this receptor is a human donor in good health. As DNA, the CDR3 is TGTGCCACCTGGGACCGCCCAGGTGATTATTATAAGAAACTCTTT. It encodes CATWDRPGDYYKKLF.